The rows below give T cell receptor beta chains drawn from one sample of a study of T-cell reconstitution after alpha-beta-depleted transplantation in children. In TCRdb, the PCR reads were re-called with MiXCR into one record per CDR3 protein. The sample has about 980,000 distinct CDR3 sequences, roughly 29% seen once. The sequenced sample was PBMCs, mostly from graft donor cells, obtained 360 days after TCRalphabeta/CD19-depleted stem cell transplant. Receptors originate from a boy under three years old who had a stem cell transplant for SCID, so the T cells may come from the graft donor. Each CDR3 is given with its conserved first and last residue. A D gene is named only where the DNA matches it firmly. Expanded clones are given a class, and other clones once, few, many or no size at all.

clone_size	v_call	d_call	j_call	cdr3_aa	cdr3_nt
.	TRBV12-3/TRBV12-4	.	TRBJ1-5	CASSPPAGRGMPQHF	TGTGCCAGCAGTCCACCGGCGGGGCGAGGGATGCCCCAGCATTTT
few	TRBV7-7	TRBD2	TRBJ2-1	CASSPGLEGNEQFF	TGTGCCAGCAGCCCGGGACTAGAGGGCAATGAGCAGTTCTTC
few	TRBV20-1	.	TRBJ1-2	CSARDPGIPYGYTF	TGCAGTGCTAGAGATCCGGGAATTCCCTATGGCTACACCTTC
once	TRBV6-2/TRBV6-3	.	TRBJ2-1	CASSYGVEQFF	TGTGCCAGCAGTTATGGGGTTGAGCAGTTCTTC
.	TRBV20-1	.	TRBJ2-7	CSARAGTATYEQYF	TGCAGTGCTAGAGCCGGGACGGCGACCTACGAGCAGTACTTC
few	TRBV29-1	.	TRBJ1-2	CSVEGSTYGYTF	TGCAGCGTTGAAGGGAGTACCTATGGCTACACCTTC
few	TRBV7-9	TRBD1	TRBJ2-3	CASSLGSPGQRTDTQYF	TGTGCCAGCAGCCTAGGTTCACCGGGACAGCGCACAGATACGCAGTATTTT
few	TRBV15	TRBD2	TRBJ2-3	CATSRDLLAGGQGTDTQYF	TGTGCCACCAGCAGAGATCTACTAGCGGGGGGCCAGGGCACAGATACGCAGTATTTT
.	TRBV7-3	.	TRBJ2-2	CASSLLIPGELFF	TGTGCCAGCAGCTTACTGATTCCAGGGGAGCTGTTTTTT
.	TRBV12-3/TRBV12-4	.	TRBJ1-1	CASTRQRNTEAFF	TGTGCCAGCACTAGACAGAGGAACACTGAAGCTTTCTTT
.	TRBV5-1	.	TRBJ2-3	CASSLAPGAVDTQYF	TGCGCCAGCAGCTTGGCCCCGGGGGCCGTAGATACGCAGTATTTT
few	TRBV6-5	.	TRBJ1-1	CASGIRDTEAFF	TGTGCCAGCGGGATTAGGGACACTGAAGCTTTCTTT
few	TRBV2	.	TRBJ2-1	CASRHQRQASSYNEQFF	TGTGCCAGCAGGCACCAACGACAGGCCAGCTCCTACAATGAGCAGTTCTTC
.	TRBV20-1	TRBD2	TRBJ2-1	CSARSELAGYNEQFF	TGCAGTGCTAGATCGGAACTAGCGGGTTACAATGAGCAGTTCTTC
.	TRBV12-3/TRBV12-4	TRBD1	TRBJ1-2	CASGSPKDWDRGDKAYGYTF	TGTGCCAGCGGCTCCCCCAAAGATTGGGACAGGGGGGATAAGGCGTATGGCTACACCTTC
.	TRBV12-3/TRBV12-4	.	TRBJ2-7	CASSLEGGASSYEQYF	TGTGCCAGCAGTTTAGAAGGAGGGGCGTCCTCCTACGAGCAGTACTTC
.	TRBV18	TRBD1	TRBJ2-7	CASSPPGQGRSYEQYF	TGTGCCAGCTCACCACCGGGACAGGGGAGGTCCTACGAGCAGTACTTC
.	TRBV7-3	.	TRBJ2-2	CASSLQQGSGELFF	TGTGCCAGCAGCCTACAACAGGGTTCCGGGGAGCTGTTTTTT
once	TRBV7-9	TRBD1	TRBJ1-1	CASSFGQGSEAFF	TGTGCCAGCAGCTTTGGACAGGGATCTGAAGCTTTCTTT
.	TRBV19	.	TRBJ2-7	CASRRPGGRGEQYF	TGTGCCAGTAGGCGCCCCGGGGGACGGGGTGAGCAGTACTTC
many	TRBV12-3/TRBV12-4	TRBD1	TRBJ2-7	CASSRTGTGSYEQYF	TGTGCCAGCAGTCGGACCGGGACAGGGTCCTACGAGCAGTACTTC
.	TRBV29-1	TRBD2	TRBJ2-3	CSVLGIAGNFSTDTQYF	TGCAGCGTTCTCGGAATAGCGGGGAACTTTAGCACAGATACGCAGTATTTT
.	TRBV16	TRBD1	TRBJ2-5	CASSQRPTGGYQETQYF	TGTGCCAGCAGCCAACGTCCGACAGGGGGGTACCAAGAGACCCAGTACTTC
.	TRBV7-8	.	TRBJ1-1	CASSSFGRTEAFF	TGTGCCAGCAGCTCGTTCGGGAGAACTGAAGCTTTCTTT
.	TRBV24-1	TRBD2	TRBJ2-1	CATSDSGGESYNEQFF	TGTGCCACCAGTGATTCGGGGGGTGAGTCCTACAATGAGCAGTTCTTC
.	TRBV5-8	.	TRBJ2-1	CASSLAVTSSRGEQFF	TGTGCCAGCAGCTTGGCCGTCACTAGCAGTCGGGGTGAGCAGTTCTTC
.	TRBV4-1	.	TRBJ1-1	CASSQGKGWDTEAFF	TGCGCCAGCAGCCAAGGGAAAGGGTGGGACACTGAAGCTTTCTTT
few	TRBV28	.	TRBJ2-3	CASSLIGRASTDTQYF	TGTGCCAGCAGTTTAATTGGCAGAGCTAGCACAGATACGCAGTATTTT
.	TRBV20-1	.	TRBJ2-5	CSAKTEGATQYF	TGCAGTGCGAAGACGGAGGGTGCGACCCAGTACTTC
.	TRBV7-2	.	TRBJ1-5	CASSLLTGYNQPQHF	TGTGCCAGCAGCTTATTAACTGGCTACAATCAGCCCCAGCATTTT
.	TRBV29-1	.	TRBJ2-7	CSVLSDDAPEQYF	TGCAGCGTTTTGTCCGACGACGCGCCCGAGCAGTACTTC
.	TRBV7-8	.	TRBJ1-5	CASSLVSGWGGNQPQHF	TGTGCCAGCAGCTTAGTTTCAGGGTGGGGGGGCAATCAGCCCCAGCATTTT
few	TRBV12-3/TRBV12-4	.	TRBJ1-2	CASSFSAREYGYTF	TGTGCCAGCAGTTTTTCGGCCAGGGAGTATGGCTACACCTTC
few	TRBV7-9	.	TRBJ2-1	CASSANGGPYNEQFF	TGTGCCAGCAGCGCTAACGGGGGGCCCTACAATGAGCAGTTCTTC
.	TRBV6-1	.	TRBJ2-2	CASSEARYSNTGELFF	TGTGCCAGCAGTGAAGCCCGCTACTCGAACACCGGGGAGCTGTTTTTT
.	TRBV7-3	TRBD2	TRBJ2-3	CASSWAAGGQGDTQYF	TGTGCCAGCAGCTGGGCAGCGGGGGGGCAGGGGGATACGCAGTATTTT
.	TRBV7-9	TRBD2	TRBJ2-5	CASSQGGIQETQYF	TGTGCCAGCAGCCAGGGAGGGATTCAAGAGACCCAGTACTTC
few	TRBV20-1	TRBD1	TRBJ2-1	CSATTGGGNEQFF	TGCAGTGCTACGACAGGGGGTGGGAATGAGCAGTTCTTC
few	TRBV5-6	TRBD1	TRBJ2-7	CASSLPTGAFSYEQYF	TGTGCCAGCAGCCTACCGACAGGGGCGTTCTCCTACGAGCAGTACTTC
.	TRBV7-9	TRBD2	TRBJ2-7	CASSKLAGPYYEQYF	TGTGCCAGCAGCAAACTAGCGGGGCCATACTACGAGCAGTACTTC
few	TRBV4-3	.	TRBJ1-2	CASSQEGGSPNYGYTF	TGCGCCAGCAGCCAAGAGGGGGGCAGTCCGAACTATGGCTACACCTTC